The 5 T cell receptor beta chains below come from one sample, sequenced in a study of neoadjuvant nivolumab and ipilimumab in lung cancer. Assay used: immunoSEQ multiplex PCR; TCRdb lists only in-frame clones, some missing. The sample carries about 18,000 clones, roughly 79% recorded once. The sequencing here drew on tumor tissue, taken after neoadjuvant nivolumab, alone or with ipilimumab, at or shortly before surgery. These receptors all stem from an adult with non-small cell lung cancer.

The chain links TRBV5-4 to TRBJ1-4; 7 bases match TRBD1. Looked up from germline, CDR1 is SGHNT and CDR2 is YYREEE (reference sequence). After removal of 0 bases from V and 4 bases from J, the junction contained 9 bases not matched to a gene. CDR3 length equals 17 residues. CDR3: CASSLARGTPRNEKLFF. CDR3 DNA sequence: TGTGCCAGCAGCTTGGCCAGGGGGACCCCTCGTAATGAAAAACTGTTTTTT.

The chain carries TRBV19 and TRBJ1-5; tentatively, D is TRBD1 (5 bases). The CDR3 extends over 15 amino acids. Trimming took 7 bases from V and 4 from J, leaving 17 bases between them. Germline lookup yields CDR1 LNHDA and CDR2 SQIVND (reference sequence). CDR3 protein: CASTYSSGLNQPQHF. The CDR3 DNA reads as TGTGCCAGTACCTATAGCTCAGGGCTTAATCAGCCCCAGCATTTT.

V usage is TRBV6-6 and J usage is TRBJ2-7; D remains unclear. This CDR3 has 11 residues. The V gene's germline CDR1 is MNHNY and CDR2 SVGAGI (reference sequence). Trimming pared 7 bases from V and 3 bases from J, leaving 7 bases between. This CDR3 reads CASTIGYEQYF. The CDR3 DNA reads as TGTGCCAGCACCATTGGCTACGAGCAGTACTTC.

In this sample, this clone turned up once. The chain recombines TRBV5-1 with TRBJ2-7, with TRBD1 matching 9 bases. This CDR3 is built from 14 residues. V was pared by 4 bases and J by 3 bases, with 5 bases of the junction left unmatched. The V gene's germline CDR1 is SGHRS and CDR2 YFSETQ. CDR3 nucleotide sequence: TGCGCCAGCAGCCTCTTGGGACAGGGCTACGAGCAGTACTTC. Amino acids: CASSLLGQGYEQYF.

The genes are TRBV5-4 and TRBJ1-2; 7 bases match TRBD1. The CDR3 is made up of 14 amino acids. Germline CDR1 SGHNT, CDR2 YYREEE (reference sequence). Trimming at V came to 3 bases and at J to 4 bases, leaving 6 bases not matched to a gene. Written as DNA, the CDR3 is TGTGCCAGCAGCTCGGACAGGAACGGCTATGGCTACACCTTC. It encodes CASSSDRNGYGYTF. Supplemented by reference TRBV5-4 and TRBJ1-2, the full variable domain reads ETGVTQSPTHLIKTRGQQVTLRCSSQSGHNTVSWYQQALGQGPQFIFQYYREEENGRGNFPPRFSGLQFPNYSSELNVNALELDDSALYLCASSSDRNGYGYTFGSGTRLTVV.